This T cell receptor (beta chain) was profiled in a study of pediatric ulcerative colitis. In the study overall: Ulcerative colitis patients had pancolitis or left-sided colitis, with confirming histology.

Sequencing was at survey level. Libraries were prepared by immunoSEQ multiplex PCR; TCRdb keeps only in-frame clonotypes and omits some of them. The table lists 25,000 to 35,000 clones, about four fifths of them singletons. In regard to this clone: No antigen is known for it.

The V and J ends lost 4 bases and 8 bases, in that order; junction bases with no gene match: 10. The germline V gene encodes CDR1 SGDLS and CDR2 YYNGEE. The CDR3 spans 15 residues. Study results and caveats: Two rectal clonotypes were found only in ulcerative colitis patients, all of them.

The V and J genes are TRBV9 and TRBJ2-1, with TRBD2 identical over 9 bases. Sequenced input: blood. The sequence was obtained from a boy aged 5-17 years with severe ulcerative colitis. The CDR3 region is CASSPIGGGADEQFF. CDR3 DNA: TGTGCCAGCAGCCCCATTGGCGGGGGGGCCGATGAGCAGTTCTTC.